This T cell receptor (beta chain) emerged from a study of blood T cell repertoires in COVID-19. Trimming removed 2 bases at V and 5 bases at J, with 13 bases between. Germline V gene sequence: CDR1 SGHKS, CDR2 YYEKEE (reference sequence). The length of the CDR3 is 15 residues. TCRdb keeps only in-frame clones here, not all; method: immunoSEQ multiplex PCR. The table shows about 250,000 clones, with about 91% occurring only once. This receptor was identified in a woman aged 25 to 45 with COVID-19, enrolled during active disease. V and J are TRBV5-5 and TRBJ1-4, with TRBD1 as a possible D gene (5 bases). The sequencing input was peripheral blood. The CDR3 protein is CASSFHRQGNEKLFF. CDR3 sequence (DNA): TGTGCCAGCAGCTTCCATCGGCAGGGAAATGAAAAACTGTTTTTT.